The T cell receptor (beta chain) under discussion was sequenced for a study of blood T cell repertoires in COVID-19. Study overall: T cells, B-cell-depleted T cells, or PBMCs provided the cDNA or gDNA that served as material.

Per the authors' pipeline: For nucleated cells, counts were estimated from reference gene primer amplification. This table comes from immunoSEQ multiplex PCR, and its TCRdb copy is limited to in-frame clones, with some not included. Clone size and the V and J calls come from that table; the DNA yielded D and trimming. The sample has about 140,000 clones, more than 75% seen once. This CDR3 spans 19 amino acids. Germline V gene sequence: CDR1 MRHNA, CDR2 SNTAGT. V lost 5 bases to trimming and J lost 0 bases; unmatched junction nucleotides: 16. V usage is TRBV6-4 and J usage is TRBJ1-5, with 7 bases identical to TRBD1. The sequencing input was peripheral blood. The clonotype originates from a human donor in a cohort sampled during active COVID-19. CDR3 in amino acids: CASSKDRDSEGFSNQPQHF. For the CDR3, the DNA is TGTGCCAGCAGTAAAGACCGGGACAGCGAGGGATTTAGCAATCAGCCCCAGCATTTT.